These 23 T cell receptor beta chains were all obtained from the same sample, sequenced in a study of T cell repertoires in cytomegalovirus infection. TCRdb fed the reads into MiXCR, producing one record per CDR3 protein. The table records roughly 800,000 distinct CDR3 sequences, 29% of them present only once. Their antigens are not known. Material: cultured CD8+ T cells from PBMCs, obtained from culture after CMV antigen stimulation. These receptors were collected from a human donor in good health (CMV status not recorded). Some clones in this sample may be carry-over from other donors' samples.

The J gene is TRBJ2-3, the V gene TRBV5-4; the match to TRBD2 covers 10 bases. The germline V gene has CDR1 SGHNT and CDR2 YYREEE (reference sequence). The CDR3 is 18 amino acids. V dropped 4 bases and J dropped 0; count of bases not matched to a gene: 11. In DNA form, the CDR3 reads TGTGCCAGCAGCCCCCCGGAGCGGGGGGGCACTAGCACAGATACGCAGTATTTT. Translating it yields CASSPPERGGTSTDTQYF.

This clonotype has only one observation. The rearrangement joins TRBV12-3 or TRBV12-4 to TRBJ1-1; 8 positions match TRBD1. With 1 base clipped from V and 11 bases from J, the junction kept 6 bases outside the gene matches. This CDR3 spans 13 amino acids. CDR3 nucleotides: TGTGCCAGCAGTTTAGGAGTGACAGGGGAGGCTTTCTTT. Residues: CASSLGVTGEAFF.

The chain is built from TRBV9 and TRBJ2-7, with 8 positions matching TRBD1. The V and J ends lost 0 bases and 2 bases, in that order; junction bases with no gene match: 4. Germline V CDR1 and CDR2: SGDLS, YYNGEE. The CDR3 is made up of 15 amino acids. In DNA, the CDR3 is TGTGCCAGCAGCGTAGATGGACAGGGAACCTACGAGCAGTACGTC. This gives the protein CASSVDGQGTYEQYV.

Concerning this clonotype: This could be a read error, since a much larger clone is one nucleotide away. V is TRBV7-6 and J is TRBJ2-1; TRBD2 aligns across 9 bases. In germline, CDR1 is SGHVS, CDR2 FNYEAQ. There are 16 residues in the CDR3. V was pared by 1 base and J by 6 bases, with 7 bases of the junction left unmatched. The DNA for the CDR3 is TGTGCCAGCAGCTTAGAAGGGCGGGGGGGCCGCAATGAGCAGTTCTTC. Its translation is CASSLEGRGGRNEQFF.

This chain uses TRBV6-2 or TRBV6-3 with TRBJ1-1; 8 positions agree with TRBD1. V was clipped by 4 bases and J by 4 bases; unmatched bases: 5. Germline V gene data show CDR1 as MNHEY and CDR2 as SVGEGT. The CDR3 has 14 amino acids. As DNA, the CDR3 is TGTGCCAGCAGTTCCTTGGACAGGGCCACTGAAGCTTTCTTT. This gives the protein CASSSLDRATEAFF.

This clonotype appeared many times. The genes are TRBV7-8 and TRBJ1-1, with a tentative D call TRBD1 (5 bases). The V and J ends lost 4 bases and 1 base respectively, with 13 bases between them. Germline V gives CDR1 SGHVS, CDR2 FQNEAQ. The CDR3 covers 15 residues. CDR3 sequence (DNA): TGTGCCAGCAGCTCGCCCGGGACGGCGAACACTGAAGCTTTCTTT. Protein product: CASSSPGTANTEAFF.

CDR3 loop: CASSPGQGFSETQYF. The CDR3 DNA reads TGTGCCAGCAGTCCGGGACAGGGTTTTTCAGAGACCCAGTACTTC. This chain uses TRBV25-1 with TRBJ2-5; 9 positions match TRBD1. The CDR3 sequence is 15 residues long. The V and J ends lost 5 bases and 4 bases, in that order; junction bases with no gene match: 8. Germline V gene data show CDR1 as MGHDK and CDR2 as SYGVNS.

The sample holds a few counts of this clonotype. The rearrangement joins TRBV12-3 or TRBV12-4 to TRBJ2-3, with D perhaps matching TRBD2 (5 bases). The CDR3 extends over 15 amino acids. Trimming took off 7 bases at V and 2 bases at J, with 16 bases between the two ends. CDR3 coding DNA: TGTGCCAGCACCCCTGAGGGCACCTACACAGATACGCAGTATTTT. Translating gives CASTPEGTYTDTQYF.

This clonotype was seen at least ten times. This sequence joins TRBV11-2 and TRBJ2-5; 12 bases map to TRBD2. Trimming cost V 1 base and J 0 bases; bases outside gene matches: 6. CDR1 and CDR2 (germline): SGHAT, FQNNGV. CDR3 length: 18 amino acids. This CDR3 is CASSLVRLAGGYQETQYF. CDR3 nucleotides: TGTGCCAGCAGCTTAGTACGCCTAGCGGGGGGGTACCAAGAGACCCAGTACTTC.

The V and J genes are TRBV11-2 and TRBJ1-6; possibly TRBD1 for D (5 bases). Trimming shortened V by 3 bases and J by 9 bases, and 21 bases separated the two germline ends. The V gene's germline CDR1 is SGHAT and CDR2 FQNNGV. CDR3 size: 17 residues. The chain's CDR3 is CASSLWGGWAQISPLHF. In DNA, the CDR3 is TGTGCCAGCAGCTTGTGGGGGGGATGGGCCCAAATTTCACCCCTCCACTTT.

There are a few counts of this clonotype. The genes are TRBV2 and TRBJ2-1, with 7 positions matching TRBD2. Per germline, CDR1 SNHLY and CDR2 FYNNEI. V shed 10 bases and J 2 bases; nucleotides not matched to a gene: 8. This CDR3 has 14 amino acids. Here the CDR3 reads CATKAGRPYNEQFF. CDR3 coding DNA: TGTGCCACCAAAGCGGGGCGCCCCTACAATGAGCAGTTCTTC.

CDR3 coding DNA: TGTGCCAGCAGCCCGGGACTAGCGACCCTCATTCAAGAGACCCAGTACTTC. This encodes CASSPGLATLIQETQYF. The rearrangement links TRBV2 to TRBJ2-5; TRBD2 aligns across 10 bases. Per the germline V gene, CDR1 is SNHLY and CDR2 is FYNNEI. V dropped 6 bases and J dropped 2; count of bases not matched to a gene: 12. This CDR3 is 17 amino acids long.

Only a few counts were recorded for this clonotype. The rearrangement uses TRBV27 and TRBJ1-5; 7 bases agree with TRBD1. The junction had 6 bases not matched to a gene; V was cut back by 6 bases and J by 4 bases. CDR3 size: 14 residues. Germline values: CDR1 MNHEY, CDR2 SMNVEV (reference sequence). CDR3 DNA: TGTGCCAGCAGACAGGGGATAGGAAATCAGCCCCAGCATTTT. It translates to CASRQGIGNQPQHF.

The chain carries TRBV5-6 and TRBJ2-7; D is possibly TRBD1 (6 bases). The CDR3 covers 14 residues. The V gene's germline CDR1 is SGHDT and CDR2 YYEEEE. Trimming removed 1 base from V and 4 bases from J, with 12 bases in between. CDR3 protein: CASSLSRDKYEQYV. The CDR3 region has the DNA TGTGCCAGCAGCTTGTCCCGGGACAAATACGAGCAGTACGTC.

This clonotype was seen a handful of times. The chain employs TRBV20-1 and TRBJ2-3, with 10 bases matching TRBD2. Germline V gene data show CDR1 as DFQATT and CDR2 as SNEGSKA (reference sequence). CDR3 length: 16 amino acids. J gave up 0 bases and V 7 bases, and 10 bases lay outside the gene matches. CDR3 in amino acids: CSGRPLAGTSTDTQYF. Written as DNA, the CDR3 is TGCAGTGGGAGACCACTAGCGGGGACTAGCACAGATACGCAGTATTTT.

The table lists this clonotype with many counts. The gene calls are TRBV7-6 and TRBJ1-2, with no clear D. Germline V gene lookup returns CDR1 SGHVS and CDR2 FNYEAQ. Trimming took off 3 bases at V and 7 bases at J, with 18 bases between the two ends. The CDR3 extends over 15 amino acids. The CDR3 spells CASSLETEGKGGYTF. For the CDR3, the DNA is TGTGCCAGCAGCTTGGAAACAGAGGGAAAGGGTGGCTACACCTTC.

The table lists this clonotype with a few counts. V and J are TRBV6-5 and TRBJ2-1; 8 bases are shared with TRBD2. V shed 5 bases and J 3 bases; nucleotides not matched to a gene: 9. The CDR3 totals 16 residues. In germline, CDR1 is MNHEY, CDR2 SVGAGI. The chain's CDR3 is CASSEGLAPVYNEQFF. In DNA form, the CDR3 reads TGTGCCAGCAGTGAAGGACTAGCCCCGGTCTACAATGAGCAGTTCTTC.

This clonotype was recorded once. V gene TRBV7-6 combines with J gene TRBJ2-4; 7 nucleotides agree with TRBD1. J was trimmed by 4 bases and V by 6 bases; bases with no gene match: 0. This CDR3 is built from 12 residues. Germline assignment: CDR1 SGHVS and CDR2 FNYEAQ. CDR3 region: CASRDRKNIQYF. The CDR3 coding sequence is TGTGCCAGCAGGGACAGGAAAAACATTCAGTACTTC. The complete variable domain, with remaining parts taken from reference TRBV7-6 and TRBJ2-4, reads GAGVSQSPRYKVTKRGQDVALRCDPISGHVSLYWYRQALGQGPEFLTYFNYEAQQDKSGLPNDRFSAERPEGSISTLTIQRTEQRDSAMYRCASRDRKNIQYFGAGTRLSVL.

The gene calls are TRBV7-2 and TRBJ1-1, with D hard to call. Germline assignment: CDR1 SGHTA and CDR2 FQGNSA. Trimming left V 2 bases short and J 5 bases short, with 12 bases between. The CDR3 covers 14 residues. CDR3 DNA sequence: TGTGCCAGCAGCTTAAGGGTAATAGGGACTGAAGCTTTCTTT. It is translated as CASSLRVIGTEAFF.

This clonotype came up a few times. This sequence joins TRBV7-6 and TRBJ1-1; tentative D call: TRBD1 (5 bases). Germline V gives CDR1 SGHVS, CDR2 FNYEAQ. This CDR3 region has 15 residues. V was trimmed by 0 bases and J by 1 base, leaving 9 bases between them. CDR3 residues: CASSLARGANTEAFF. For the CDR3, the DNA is TGTGCCAGCAGCTTAGCTCGCGGGGCGAACACTGAAGCTTTCTTT. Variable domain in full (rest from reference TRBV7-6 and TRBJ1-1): GAGVSQSPRYKVTKRGQDVALRCDPISGHVSLYWYRQALGQGPEFLTYFNYEAQQDKSGLPNDRFSAERPEGSISTLTIQRTEQRDSAMYRCASSLARGANTEAFFGQGTRLTVV.

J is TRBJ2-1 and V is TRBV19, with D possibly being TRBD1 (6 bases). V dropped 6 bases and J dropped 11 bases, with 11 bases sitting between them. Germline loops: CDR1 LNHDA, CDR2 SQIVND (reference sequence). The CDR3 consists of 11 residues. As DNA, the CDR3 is TGTGCCAGTAGACAGGGACCAAAGCAGTTCTTC. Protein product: CASRQGPKQFF.

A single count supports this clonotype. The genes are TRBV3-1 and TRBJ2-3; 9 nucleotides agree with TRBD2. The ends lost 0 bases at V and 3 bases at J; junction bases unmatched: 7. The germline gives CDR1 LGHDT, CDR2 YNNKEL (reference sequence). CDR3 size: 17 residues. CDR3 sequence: CASSQELVLAGTDTQYF. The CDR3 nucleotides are TGTGCCAGCAGCCAAGAACTTGTCCTAGCGGGGACAGATACGCAGTATTTT.

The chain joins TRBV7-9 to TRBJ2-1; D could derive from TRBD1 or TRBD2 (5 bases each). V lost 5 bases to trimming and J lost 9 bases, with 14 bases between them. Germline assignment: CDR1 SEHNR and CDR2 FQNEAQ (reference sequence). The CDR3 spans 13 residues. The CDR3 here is CASSDTIGTEQFF. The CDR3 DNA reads TGTGCCAGCAGCGACACGATAGGGACTGAGCAGTTCTTC. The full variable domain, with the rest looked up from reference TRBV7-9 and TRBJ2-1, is DTGVSQNPRHKITKRGQNVTFRCDPISEHNRLYWYRQTLGQGPEFLTYFQNEAQLEKSRLLSDRFSAERPKGSFSTLEIQRTEQGDSAMYLCASSDTIGTEQFFGPGTRLTVL.